This T cell receptor (beta chain) stems from a study of Ad26.COV2.S vaccination and SARS-CoV-2 variants. About the study: Enrollment placed the donor in the COV1001 Ad26.COV2.S trial arm. Ad26.COV2.S, an intramuscular injection, was given once or twice 56 days apart.

Treatment indicated: around 19 received Ad26.COV2.S at low or high dose, single or two shots; about 5 received placebo; per-sample allocation not given. Each sample was drawn 63 days after the first injection (of vaccine or placebo). In Boston, an adult donor aged 18-55 years took part. The table came from immunoSEQ multiplex PCR; TCRdb's copy has only in-frame clones and leaves some out. The table lists more than 350,000 clones, approximately 92% of them singletons. Trimming stripped 2 bases from V and 0 bases from J, with 3 bases between. Germline V lookup: CDR1 SGHTS, CDR2 YDEGEE. There are 13 residues in the CDR3.

The chain employs TRBV5-8 and TRBJ1-5; D is undetermined. The sequence came from a person between 18 and 65 years old who received the Ad26.COV2.S COVID-19 vaccine or a placebo. The sample here was peripheral blood, taken in a trial of Ad26.COV2.S vaccine versus placebo. The CDR3: CASSLYSNQPQHF. The CDR3 DNA sequence: TGTGCCAGCAGCTTATATAGCAATCAGCCCCAGCATTTT. Full variable domain (remainder filled in from reference TRBV5-8 and TRBJ1-5): EAGVTQSPTHLIKTRGQQATLRCSPISGHTSVYWYQQALGLGLQFLLWYDEGEERNRGNFPPRFSGRQFPNYSSELNVNALELEDSALYLCASSLYSNQPQHFGDGTRLSIL.